The text below deals with one T cell receptor beta chain. Investigators performed immunoSEQ version v3.0 at survey level. Here immunoSEQ multiplex PCR was the method, and the copy in TCRdb shows in-frame clones only, minus some. This sample has tens of thousands of clones; less than 90% occur once, and the top ten carry roughly 6.3%. Cryopreserved PBMC samples of roughly 0.85-10 million cells were used for DNA extraction. The CDR3 has 13 amino acids. V lost 5 bases and J 5 bases, leaving 10 bases between the germline ends. Germline assignment: CDR1 SGHNT and CDR2 YENEEA. The data stem from a study of long-term antiretroviral therapy in people with HIV.

V is TRBV11-3 and J is TRBJ2-1; perhaps TRBD1 as D (6 bases). Sequencing was performed on unsorted PBMCs, taken 1 year after starting antiretroviral therapy. The TCR sequence derives from a man younger than 35 with HIV. CDR3: CASSGQGHNEQFF. The CDR3 DNA sequence: TGTGCCAGCAGCGGGCAGGGGCACAATGAGCAGTTCTTC.